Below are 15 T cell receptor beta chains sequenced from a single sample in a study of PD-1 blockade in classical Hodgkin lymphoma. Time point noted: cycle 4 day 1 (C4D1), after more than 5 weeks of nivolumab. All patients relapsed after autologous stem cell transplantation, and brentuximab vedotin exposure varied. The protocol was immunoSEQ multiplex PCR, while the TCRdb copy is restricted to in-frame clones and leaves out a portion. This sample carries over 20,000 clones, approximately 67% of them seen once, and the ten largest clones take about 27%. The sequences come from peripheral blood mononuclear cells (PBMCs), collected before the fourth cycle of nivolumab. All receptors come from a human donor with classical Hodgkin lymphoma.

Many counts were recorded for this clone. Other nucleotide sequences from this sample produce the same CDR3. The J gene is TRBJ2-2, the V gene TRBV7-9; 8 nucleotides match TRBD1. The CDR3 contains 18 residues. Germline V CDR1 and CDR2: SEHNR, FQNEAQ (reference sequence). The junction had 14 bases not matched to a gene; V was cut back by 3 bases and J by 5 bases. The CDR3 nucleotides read TGTGCCAGCAGCTTTGGTATCGCAGGACAGGGTGTTACCGGGGAGCTGTTTTTT. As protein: CASSFGIAGQGVTGELFF.

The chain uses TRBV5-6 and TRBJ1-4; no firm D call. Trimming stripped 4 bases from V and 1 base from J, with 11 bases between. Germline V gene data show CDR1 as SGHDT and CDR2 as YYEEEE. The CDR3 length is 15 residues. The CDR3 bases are TGTGCCAGCAGCGTAGGACGGCTAACTAATGAAAAACTGTTTTTT. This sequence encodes CASSVGRLTNEKLFF.

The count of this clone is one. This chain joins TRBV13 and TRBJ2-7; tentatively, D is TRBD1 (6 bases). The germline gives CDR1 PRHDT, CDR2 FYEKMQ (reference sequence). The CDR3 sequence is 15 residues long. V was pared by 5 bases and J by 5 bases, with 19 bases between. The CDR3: CASSPKQGLGHEQYF. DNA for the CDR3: TGTGCCAGCAGCCCTAAACAGGGTTTGGGCCACGAGCAGTACTTC.

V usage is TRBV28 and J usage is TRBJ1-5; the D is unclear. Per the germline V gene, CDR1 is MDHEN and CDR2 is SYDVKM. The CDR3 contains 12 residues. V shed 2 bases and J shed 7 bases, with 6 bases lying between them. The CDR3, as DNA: TGTGCCAGCAGTTTACGCATCCAGCCCCAGCATTTT. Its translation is CASSLRIQPQHF.

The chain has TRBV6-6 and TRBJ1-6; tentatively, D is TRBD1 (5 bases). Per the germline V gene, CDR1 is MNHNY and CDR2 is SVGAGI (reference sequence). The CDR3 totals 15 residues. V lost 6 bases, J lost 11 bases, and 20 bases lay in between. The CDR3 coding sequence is TGTGCCAGCAGCCTACGGACCCAGGGAACAACACCCCTCCACTTT. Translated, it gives CASSLRTQGTTPLHF.

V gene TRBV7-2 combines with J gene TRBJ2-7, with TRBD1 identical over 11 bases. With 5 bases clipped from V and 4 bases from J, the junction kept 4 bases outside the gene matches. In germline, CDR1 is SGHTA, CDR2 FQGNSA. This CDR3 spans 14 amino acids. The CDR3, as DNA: TGTGCCAGCAGCCCGGGACAGGGGGTTTACGAGCAGTACTTC. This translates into CASSPGQGVYEQYF.

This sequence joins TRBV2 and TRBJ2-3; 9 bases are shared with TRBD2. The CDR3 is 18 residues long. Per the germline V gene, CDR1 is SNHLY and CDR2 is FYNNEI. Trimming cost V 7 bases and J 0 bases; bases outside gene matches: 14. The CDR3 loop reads CASIQGAGGPFSTDTQYF. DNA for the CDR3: TGTGCCAGCATCCAGGGAGCGGGGGGACCTTTTAGCACAGATACGCAGTATTTT.

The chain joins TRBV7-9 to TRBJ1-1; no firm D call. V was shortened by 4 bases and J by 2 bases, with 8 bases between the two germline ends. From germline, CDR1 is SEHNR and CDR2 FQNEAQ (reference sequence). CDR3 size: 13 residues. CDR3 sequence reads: CASSSRLNTEAFF. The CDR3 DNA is TGTGCCAGCAGCTCGAGACTCAACACTGAAGCTTTCTTT.

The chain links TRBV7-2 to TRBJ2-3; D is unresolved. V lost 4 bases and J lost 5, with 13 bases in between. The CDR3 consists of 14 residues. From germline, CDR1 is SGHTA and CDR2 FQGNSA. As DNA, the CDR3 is TGTGCCAGCAGCTGGACGGGTGGCCAAGATACGCAGTATTTT. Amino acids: CASSWTGGQDTQYF.

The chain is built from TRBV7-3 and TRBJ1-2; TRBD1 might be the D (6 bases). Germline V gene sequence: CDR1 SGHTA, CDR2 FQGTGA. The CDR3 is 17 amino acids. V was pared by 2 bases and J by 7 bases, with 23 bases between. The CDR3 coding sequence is TGTGCCAGCAGCTTAGGCGCACAGGGTACTACGATACGTGGCTACACCTTC. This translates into CASSLGAQGTTIRGYTF.

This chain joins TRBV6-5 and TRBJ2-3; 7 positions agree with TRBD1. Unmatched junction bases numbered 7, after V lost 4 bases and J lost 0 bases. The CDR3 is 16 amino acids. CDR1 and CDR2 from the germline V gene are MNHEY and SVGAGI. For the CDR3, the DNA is TGTGCCAGCAGTTCCCCGGGACAGATTAGCACAGATACGCAGTATTTT. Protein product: CASSSPGQISTDTQYF.

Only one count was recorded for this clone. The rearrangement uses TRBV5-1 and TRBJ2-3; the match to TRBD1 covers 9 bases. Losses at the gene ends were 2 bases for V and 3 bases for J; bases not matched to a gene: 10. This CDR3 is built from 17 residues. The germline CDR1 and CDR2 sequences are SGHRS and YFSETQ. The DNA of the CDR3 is TGCGCCAGCAGCTTTAGCCCGGGACAGGGAGGTACAGATACGCAGTATTTT. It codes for CASSFSPGQGGTDTQYF. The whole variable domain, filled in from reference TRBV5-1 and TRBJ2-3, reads KAGVTQTPRYLIKTRGQQVTLSCSPISGHRSVSWYQQTPGQGLQFLFEYFSETQRNKGNFPGRFSGRQFSNSRSEMNVSTLELGDSALYLCASSFSPGQGGTDTQYFGPGTRLTVL.

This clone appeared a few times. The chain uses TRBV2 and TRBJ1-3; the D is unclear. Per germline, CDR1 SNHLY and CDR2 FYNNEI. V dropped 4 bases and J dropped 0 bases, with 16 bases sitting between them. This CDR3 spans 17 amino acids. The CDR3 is CASSAVARRSSGNTIYF. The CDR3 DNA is TGTGCCAGCAGTGCCGTTGCCCGGAGATCCTCTGGAAACACCATATATTTT.

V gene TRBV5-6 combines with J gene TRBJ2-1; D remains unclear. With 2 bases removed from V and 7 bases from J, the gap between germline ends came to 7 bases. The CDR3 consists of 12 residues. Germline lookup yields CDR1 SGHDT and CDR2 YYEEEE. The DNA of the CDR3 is TGTGCCAGCAGCTTAGGAGATAATGAGCAGTTCTTC. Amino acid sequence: CASSLGDNEQFF.

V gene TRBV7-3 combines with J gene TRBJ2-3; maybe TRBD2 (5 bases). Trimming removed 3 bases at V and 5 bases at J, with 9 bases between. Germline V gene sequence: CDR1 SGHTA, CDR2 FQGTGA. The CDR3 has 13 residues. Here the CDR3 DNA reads TGTGCCAGCAGCTTTACAGAGGGAGATACGCAGTATTTT. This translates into CASSFTEGDTQYF. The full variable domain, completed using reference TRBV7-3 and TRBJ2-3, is GAGVSQTPSNKVTEKGKYVELRCDPISGHTALYWYRQSLGQGPEFLIYFQGTGAADDSGLPNDRFFAVRPEGSVSTLKIQRTERGDSAVYLCASSFTEGDTQYFGPGTRLTVL.